This T cell receptor beta chain comes out of a study of cytomegalovirus exposure and HLA in healthy donors. Study findings and constraints: The authors considered a cluster of highly shared sequence variants likely to be a sequencing artifact. In vitro work confirmed that a few CMV-associated chains recognize CMV antigens. A link between a missense DCLRE1C variant and TCR beta V- and J-gene trimming emerged from a later analysis.

The CDR3 loop spans 17 amino acids. Trimming took 0 bases from V and 6 from J; bases not matched to a gene: 14. The germline V gene has CDR1 SGHRS and CDR2 YFSETQ. It was with 60 Vbeta and 13 Jbeta primers that the PCR ran. Data came from immunoSEQ multiplex PCR; TCRdb stores just in-frame clones and leaves some out. The repertoire has more than 100,000 clones, nearly 65% of them found once; the top ten carry 8% to 10%. This clone came up once. No antigen is known for it. This sequence was found in a man in his forties in good health and CMV-seropositive. V gene TRBV5-1 combines with J gene TRBJ1-1; 7 bases match TRBD1. Material for sequencing was PBMCs. The DNA of the CDR3 is TGCGCCAGCAGCTTGGCCCCTTCCATTGACAGGGCCGCTGAAGCTTTCTTT. Translation gives CASSLAPSIDRAAEAFF.